The 30 T cell receptor beta chains given below trace back to one sample, sequenced in a study of technical replicates of blood from a handful of donors. Clones were read by immunoSEQ multiplex PCR, and TCRdb kept only the in-frame ones, dropping some. The profile shows about 66,000 clones, approximately 87% of them singletons. The sequenced sample was PBMCs. These receptors were taken from a human donor in good health. Some clones in this sample may be carry-over from other donors' samples.

Written as DNA, the CDR3 is TGTGCCACCGGACTAGCGGGAGGGCCGGGCACAGATACGCAGTATTTT. Translated: CATGLAGGPGTDTQYF. This chain links TRBV10-3 with TRBJ2-3, with 15 bases fitting TRBD2. V lost 10 bases, J lost 1 base, and 6 bases stayed unmatched. CDR1 ENHRY and CDR2 SYGVKD come from the germline V gene. The CDR3 totals 16 residues.

The rearrangement links TRBV18 to TRBJ2-7; D gene uncertain. V was trimmed by 5 bases and J by 2 bases, leaving 13 bases between them. CDR3 size: 14 residues. Germline CDR1 reads KGHSH; CDR2 reads LQKENI. The CDR3 here is CASSANAVAYEQYF. CDR3 sequence (DNA): TGTGCCAGCTCAGCCAATGCAGTGGCCTACGAGCAGTACTTC.

CDR3 bases: TGTGCCAGCTCGTCCGGGAGGTCTGGGTCCTACAATGAGCAGTTCTTC. The encoded protein is CASSSGRSGSYNEQFF. J is TRBJ2-1 and V is TRBV18; 7 positions agree with TRBD2. CDR1 KGHSH and CDR2 LQKENI come from the germline V gene. This CDR3 region has 16 residues. The junction had 9 bases not matched to a gene; V was cut back by 6 bases and J by 1 base.

J is TRBJ1-2 and V is TRBV2; D gene ambiguous. With 6 bases removed from V and 2 bases from J, the gap between germline ends came to 10 bases. The CDR3 has 13 residues. CDR1 and CDR2 from the germline V gene are SNHLY and FYNNEI. The CDR3, as DNA: TGTGCCAGCAGGGAAACAGAAAACTATGGCTACACCTTC. Translating gives CASRETENYGYTF.

V is TRBV5-4 and J is TRBJ2-7, with 12 nucleotides matching TRBD2. Losses at the gene ends were 4 bases for V and 7 bases for J; bases not matched to a gene: 9. This CDR3 region has 15 residues. From germline, CDR1 is SGHNT and CDR2 YYREEE (reference sequence). CDR3 DNA sequence: TGTGCCAGCAGCCCGGGGACTAGCGGGCTCCGGGAGCAGTACTTC. Amino acids: CASSPGTSGLREQYF.

The chain joins TRBV10-3 to TRBJ2-2; the D is unclear. The length of the CDR3 is 11 residues. Germline CDR1 and CDR2: ENHRY and SYGVKD. The V end was cut by 10 bases, the J end by 9 bases, with 12 bases between. CDR3 DNA: TGTGCCACCAGCGCAAACAGGGAGCTGTTTTTT. It specifies CATSANRELFF.

The chain recombines TRBV29-1 with TRBJ2-7; 9 positions agree with TRBD2. Per the germline V gene, CDR1 is SQVTM and CDR2 is ANQGSEA. After removal of 5 bases from V and 5 bases from J, the junction contained 7 bases not matched to a gene. CDR3 length equals 13 residues. DNA of the CDR3: TGCAGCGTTTCCCAGGCGGGAGGGAACGAGCAGTACTTC. The encoded protein is CSVSQAGGNEQYF.

V is TRBV4-3 and J is TRBJ2-3; D remains unclear. The CDR3 totals 13 residues. Germline V gene sequence: CDR1 LGHNA, CDR2 YSLEER. V lost 0 bases to trimming and J lost 4 bases, with 5 bases between them. DNA of the CDR3: TGCGCCAGCAGCCAAGAGAGGCCAGATACGCAGTATTTT. This translates into CASSQERPDTQYF.

The chain carries TRBV12-5 and TRBJ1-2; D call uncertain. Germline V gene data show CDR1 as LGHNT and CDR2 as FRNRAP. CDR3 length: 13 residues. The germline V and J ends were trimmed by 0 bases and 6 bases, with 8 bases remaining between them. DNA for the CDR3: TGTGCTAGTGGTTTGGTACCGAGTAATGGCTACACCTTC. Amino acid sequence: CASGLVPSNGYTF.

The chain has TRBV10-3 and TRBJ2-7; weak D call: TRBD2 (5 bases). Trimming removed 0 bases at V and 9 bases at J, with 12 bases between. The CDR3 has 13 residues. CDR1 ENHRY and CDR2 SYGVKD come from the germline V gene. CDR3 protein: CAISESIRGAQYF. The CDR3 DNA is TGTGCCATCAGTGAGTCGATCCGGGGAGCGCAGTACTTC.

The chain joins TRBV6-4 to TRBJ1-1; TRBD1 matches at 7 bases. Germline CDR1 MRHNA, CDR2 SNTAGT. With V trimmed by 10 bases and J by 11 bases, 10 bases remained unmatched. CDR3 length: 11 residues. CDR3 coding DNA: TGTGCCATCACTTCAACAGGGGTGGCTTTCTTT. Its translation: CAITSTGVAFF.

Only a few counts were recorded for this clone. V usage is TRBV7-2 and J usage is TRBJ1-2, with 9 bases identical to TRBD1. The CDR3 extends over 15 amino acids. Germline V gives CDR1 SGHTA, CDR2 FQGNSA. The junction had 5 bases not matched to a gene; V was cut back by 6 bases and J by 0 bases. The CDR3 sequence is CASRGQGQPNYGYTF. CDR3 bases: TGTGCCAGCAGAGGACAGGGGCAACCTAACTATGGCTACACCTTC. The variable domain in full, completed from reference TRBV7-2 and TRBJ1-2, reads GAGVSQSPSNKVTEKGKDVELRCDPISGHTALYWYRQSLGQGLEFLIYFQGNSAPDKSGLPSDRFSAERTGGSVSTLTIQRTQQEDSAVYLCASRGQGQPNYGYTFGSGTRLTVV.

The V call is TRBV28, the J call TRBJ1-1, with D perhaps matching TRBD1 (6 bases). The germline gives CDR1 MDHEN, CDR2 SYDVKM. Trimming cost V 6 bases and J 1 base, with 12 bases left between them. This CDR3 is built from 14 residues. This chain's CDR3 is CASRSPQGNTEAFF. The CDR3 DNA sequence: TGTGCCAGCAGAAGTCCACAGGGGAACACTGAAGCTTTCTTT.

The chain joins TRBV5-6 to TRBJ2-7; 8 nucleotides match TRBD1. Germline V gene lookup returns CDR1 SGHDT and CDR2 YYEEEE. The V and J ends lost 2 bases and 0 bases, in that order; junction bases with no gene match: 4. The CDR3 consists of 15 residues. The CDR3 DNA reads TGTGCCAGCAGCTTATACGGACAGGGCTCCTACGAGCAGTACTTC. It translates to CASSLYGQGSYEQYF.

This chain joins TRBV19 and TRBJ1-2; 8 nucleotides line up with TRBD1. CDR3 length equals 18 residues. Germline V gene sequence: CDR1 LNHDA, CDR2 SQIVND (reference sequence). V was clipped by 6 bases and J by 2 bases; unmatched bases: 17. As DNA, the CDR3 is TGTGCCAGTAGCAGAAATTCCGGGACAGGTGACTCGAACTATGGCTACACCTTC. Amino acids: CASSRNSGTGDSNYGYTF.

The rearrangement links TRBV5-1 to TRBJ2-7, with D possibly being TRBD2 (5 bases). From germline, CDR1 is SGHRS and CDR2 YFSETQ. Trimming shortened V by 0 bases and J by 6 bases, and 16 bases separated the two germline ends. The CDR3 consists of 15 residues. The CDR3 region has the DNA TGCGCCAGCAGCTTGGATCTAGCAGGACCAGGCGAGCAGTACTTC. Encoded protein: CASSLDLAGPGEQYF.

J is TRBJ1-6 and V is TRBV4-3, with TRBD1 matching over 11 bases. The CDR3 spans 16 residues. CDR1 and CDR2 (germline): LGHNA, YSLEER. V was clipped by 4 bases and J by 7 bases; unmatched bases: 6. CDR3 residues: CASSPDRGLGNSPLHF. The CDR3 DNA sequence: TGCGCCAGCAGCCCGGACAGGGGGCTGGGCAATTCACCCCTCCACTTT.

This clone was found a few times. The chain carries TRBV28 and TRBJ2-3; TRBD2 aligns across 8 bases. After removal of 5 bases from V and 0 bases from J, the junction contained 22 bases not matched to a gene. The length of the CDR3 is 21 residues. Germline V gene data show CDR1 as MDHEN and CDR2 as SYDVKM. DNA of the CDR3: TGTGCCAGCAGTACCTCTTTTAGCGGGGCCCTAATGGTAGCTAGCACAGATACGCAGTATTTT. It encodes CASSTSFSGALMVASTDTQYF. The full variable domain, its missing parts supplied by reference TRBV28 and TRBJ2-3, is DVKVTQSSRYLVKRTGEKVFLECVQDMDHENMFWYRQDPGLGLRLIYFSYDVKMKEKGDIPEGYSVSREKKERFSLILESASTNQTSMYLCASSTSFSGALMVASTDTQYFGPGTRLTVL.

The V call is TRBV14, the J call TRBJ2-6; 8 nucleotides agree with TRBD1. Germline CDR1 reads SGHDN; CDR2 reads FVKESK. This CDR3 spans 18 amino acids. V lost 4 bases and J lost 4; bases outside the gene matches: 12. The CDR3 sequence is CASSRAGRGQVGANVLTF. CDR3 DNA: TGTGCCAGCAGCCGGGCCGGCAGGGGGCAGGTCGGGGCCAACGTCCTGACTTTC.

V gene TRBV9 combines with J gene TRBJ2-3, with a possible D match to TRBD2 (5 bases). Germline V CDR1 and CDR2: SGDLS, YYNGEE. The CDR3 is made up of 15 amino acids. V lost 4 bases, J lost 0 bases, and 12 bases lay in between. The CDR3 region is CASSPPGGSTDTQYF. As DNA, the CDR3 is TGTGCCAGCAGCCCCCCTGGCGGGAGCACAGATACGCAGTATTTT.

The chain employs TRBV12-5 and TRBJ1-2; weak D call: TRBD1 (5 bases). Germline CDR1 and CDR2: LGHNT and FRNRAP. V lost 5 bases and J lost 0, with 10 bases in between. The CDR3 is 14 residues long. The CDR3 protein is CASGPGLSNYGYTF. CDR3 DNA sequence: TGTGCTAGTGGTCCGGGACTCTCTAACTATGGCTACACCTTC.

This sequence joins TRBV7-9 and TRBJ2-2, with D maybe TRBD1 (6 bases). The CDR3 is 15 residues long. V lost 1 base and J lost 7, with 13 bases in between. Looked up from germline, CDR1 is SEHNR and CDR2 is FQNEAQ (reference sequence). This CDR3 is CASSLGQGTGGELFF. Here the CDR3 DNA reads TGTGCCAGCAGCTTAGGGCAGGGGACCGGCGGGGAGCTGTTTTTT.

This clone has only one observation. The chain employs TRBV19 and TRBJ1-4; maybe TRBD1 (5 bases). The CDR3 is 15 residues long. Germline V gene data show CDR1 as LNHDA and CDR2 as SQIVND (reference sequence). Deletions cut 3 bases from V and 10 bases from J, with 18 bases between. The CDR3 region has the DNA TGTGCCAGTAGTATGCTCGGGGGGGAGACGGGAAAACTGTTTTTT. Its translation is CASSMLGGETGKLFF.

The chain is built from TRBV9 and TRBJ1-2, with a weak D call TRBD1 (6 bases). The CDR3 spans 14 residues. Germline lookup yields CDR1 SGDLS and CDR2 YYNGEE. V shed 3 bases and J shed 7 bases, with 16 bases lying between them. The CDR3 spells CASSAGGGASGYTF. Written as DNA, the CDR3 is TGTGCCAGCAGCGCAGGCGGGGGGGCCAGTGGCTACACCTTC.

This chain uses TRBV5-8 with TRBJ2-7; maybe TRBD2 (5 bases). The CDR3 runs 15 residues. V was pared by 0 bases and J by 1 base, with 11 bases between. Germline V lookup: CDR1 SGHTS, CDR2 YDEGEE. For the CDR3, the DNA is TGTGCCAGCAGCTTGGCCTTGCCGGGGTCCTACGAGCAGTACTTC. Translated, it gives CASSLALPGSYEQYF.

CDR3 bases: TGTGCCTGGGTTTACGGACAGGGGGGTGGCTACACCTTC. Its translation: CAWVYGQGGGYTF. The chain recombines TRBV30 with TRBJ1-2; the match to TRBD1 covers 10 bases. With 5 bases clipped from V and 7 bases from J, the junction kept 7 bases outside the gene matches. Germline V gene sequence: CDR1 GTSNPN, CDR2 SVGIG (reference sequence). The CDR3 totals 13 residues. Full variable domain (rest looked up from reference TRBV30 and TRBJ1-2): SQTIHQWPATLVQPVGSPLSLECTVEGTSNPNLYWYRQAAGRGLQLLFYSVGIGQISSEVPQNLSASRPQDRQFILSSKKLLLSDSGFYLCAWVYGQGGGYTFGSGTRLTVV.

V usage is TRBV5-1 and J usage is TRBJ1-2, with TRBD1 as a possible D gene (6 bases). This CDR3 comprises 16 residues. Trimming left V 0 bases short and J 7 bases short, with 19 bases between. In germline, CDR1 is SGHRS, CDR2 YFSETQ. As DNA, the CDR3 is TGCGCCAGCAGCTTGGCTTGGGTCAGGGGCTCAACTGGCTACACCTTC. It encodes CASSLAWVRGSTGYTF. The full variable domain, completed using reference TRBV5-1 and TRBJ1-2, is KAGVTQTPRYLIKTRGQQVTLSCSPISGHRSVSWYQQTPGQGLQFLFEYFSETQRNKGNFPGRFSGRQFSNSRSEMNVSTLELGDSALYLCASSLAWVRGSTGYTFGSGTRLTVV.

The chain joins TRBV19 to TRBJ2-7; 11 positions match TRBD1. The V gene end was trimmed by 4 bases and the J gene end by 2 bases; junction bases not matched to a gene: 4. CDR3 size: 15 residues. The germline CDR1 and CDR2 sequences are LNHDA and SQIVND (reference sequence). The CDR3 DNA reads as TGTGCCAGTAGTAGAACGGGACAGGGGGCCTACGAGCAGTACTTC. It codes for CASSRTGQGAYEQYF.

This chain links TRBV6-5 with TRBJ2-7; D is possibly TRBD2 (6 bases). Germline CDR1 is MNHEY and CDR2 is SVGAGI. The CDR3 runs 14 residues. V was trimmed by 2 bases and J by 2 bases, leaving 10 bases between them. CDR3 sequence: CASSYGGGTYEQYF. DNA of the CDR3: TGTGCCAGCAGTTACGGGGGAGGAACCTACGAGCAGTACTTC.

The rearrangement uses TRBV6-1 and TRBJ1-2; possibly TRBD1 for D (6 bases). Per the germline V gene, CDR1 is MNHNS and CDR2 is SASEGT. The CDR3 sequence is 11 residues long. The germline V and J ends were trimmed by 6 bases and 8 bases, with 10 bases remaining between them. The CDR3 region has the DNA TGTGCCAGCAGGTCGACAGGCGGCTACACCTTC. Amino acids: CASRSTGGYTF.